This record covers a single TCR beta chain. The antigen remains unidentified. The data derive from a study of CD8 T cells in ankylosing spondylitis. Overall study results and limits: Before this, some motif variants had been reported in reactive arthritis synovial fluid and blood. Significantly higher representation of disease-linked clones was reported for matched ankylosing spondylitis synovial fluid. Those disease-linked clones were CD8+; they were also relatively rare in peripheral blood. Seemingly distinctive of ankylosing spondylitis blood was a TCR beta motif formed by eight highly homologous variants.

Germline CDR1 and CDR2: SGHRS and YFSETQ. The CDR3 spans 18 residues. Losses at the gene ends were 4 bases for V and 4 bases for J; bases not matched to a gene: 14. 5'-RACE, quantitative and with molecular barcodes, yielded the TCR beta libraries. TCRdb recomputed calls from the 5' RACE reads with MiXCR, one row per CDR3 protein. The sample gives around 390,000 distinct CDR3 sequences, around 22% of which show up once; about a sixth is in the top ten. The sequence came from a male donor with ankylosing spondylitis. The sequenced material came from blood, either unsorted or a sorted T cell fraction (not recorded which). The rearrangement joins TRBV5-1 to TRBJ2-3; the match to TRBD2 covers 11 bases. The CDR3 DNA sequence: TGCGCCAGCAGCCCCGCTTGGGGGACTAGCGGAGTACCAGATACGCAGTATTTT. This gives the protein CASSPAWGTSGVPDTQYF. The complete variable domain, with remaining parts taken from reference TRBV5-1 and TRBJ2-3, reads KAGVTQTPRYLIKTRGQQVTLSCSPISGHRSVSWYQQTPGQGLQFLFEYFSETQRNKGNFPGRFSGRQFSNSRSEMNVSTLELGDSALYLCASSPAWGTSGVPDTQYFGPGTRLTVL.